Included here is one T cell receptor beta chain sequence, with context. Its antigen is currently not known. Base qualities are not recorded, but no much larger clone differs from it by a single base. The data belong to a study of OX40 agonist ivuxolimab in advanced cancers. Notes on the research overall: Ivuxolimab, which targeted the costimulatory receptor OX40 (CD134), was an agonistic, fully human IgG2 monoclonal antibody. Intravenous ivuxolimab was administered to patients every 2 weeks at six dose levels: 0.01, 0.1, 0.3, 1.5, 3 and 10 mg/kg. Of the 52 patients in dose escalation, approximately 20 had hepatocellular carcinoma, some 15 had melanoma, 9 had renal cell carcinoma and 9 had head and neck cancer. In the dose-escalation cohort, 82.7% of patients were male, and the mean age was around 60 years, with a range of roughly 23 to 85. Patients were allowed to have had prior anti-PD-1, anti-PD-L1 or anti-CTLA-4 therapy, and around 40% of the dose-escalation patients had previously received checkpoint inhibitors. Partial responses occurred in three dose-escalation patients, of whom one had hepatocellular carcinoma and two had cutaneous melanoma. The point of sequencing TCRbeta in the periphery was to test whether ivuxolimab changed TCR sequence diversity and drove clonal T-cell expansion. The paper describes the monotherapy dose-escalation part (N of about 47 patients) of the phase I trial of ivuxolimab.

Taken from the germline V gene (reference sequence), the CDR1 and CDR2 loops are SEHNR and FQNEAQ. V is pruned by 8 bases and J by 7 bases, leaving 12 bases of the junction without a gene match. The CDR3 spans 15 residues, from the cysteine through the phenylalanine. Only CDR3 DNA remains: 45 bases, in frame from the first base. Patients with a history of autoimmune disease or receiving systemic immunosuppression were excluded from the trial. Peripheral blood for TCR sequencing was collected from all dose cohorts at baseline, on cycle 4 day 1, and on cycle 7 day 1. Samples came from an open-label, multicenter, first-in-human phase I dose-escalation trial of ivuxolimab. Adults with locally advanced or metastatic melanoma, renal cell carcinoma, hepatocellular carcinoma or head and neck squamous cell carcinoma were enrolled in the trial. Before TCR sequencing, CD4+ T cells and CD8+ T cells were sorted from peripheral blood as separate populations.

Results and caveats for the whole study, not just this receptor: On average, CD8+ T cells showed more expanded clones than CD4+ T cells after ivuxolimab. At doses of 0.1 to 3.0 mg/kg, clonal expansion of both CD4+ and CD8+ T cells in blood was seen between baseline and week 6. Partial responders in the 0.1-3.0 mg/kg groups had among the lowest normalized peripheral clonal expansion, especially among CD8+ T cells. Which antigens the clonally expanded peripheral T cells were specific for was not determined. Low levels of normalized T-cell clonal expansion were also seen in some patients who did not respond.

Genomic DNA was isolated from the sorted cells so that the TCRbeta CDR3 region could be sequenced. The immunoSEQ Assay was used to sequence the TCRbeta CDR3 regions. TCRdb provides this immuneACCESS table in a form limited to in-frame rearrangements. Some clones are lacking; in checked studies, under half of them reflect an unresolved V gene, and why the rest are absent is not known. The sample contains around 34,000 clones, around 85% of them found a single time. Together, the top ten hold just over 14% of the sample. This clonotype was sampled from an adult with an advanced solid tumor such as melanoma, head and neck, liver or kidney cancer. Material: CD4+ or CD8+ T cells sorted from blood, obtained in a trial of the OX40 agonist ivuxolimab. The rearranged segments are TRBV7-9 and TRBJ2-1; 9 bases in the middle match TRBD2. In nucleotides, the sequence is TGTGCCAGCGGGGCTGGGCGGGAGGGCCGGAATGAGCAGTTCTTC. Its protein reads: CASGAGREGRNEQFF. Reference TRBV7-9 and TRBJ2-1 proteins supply the regions before and after the CDR3; the full variable domain is: DTGVSQNPRHKITKRGQNVTFRCDPISEHNRLYWYRQTLGQGPEFLTYFQNEAQLEKSRLLSDRFSAERPKGSFSTLEIQRTEQGDSAMYLCASGAGREGRNEQFFGPGTRLTVL.